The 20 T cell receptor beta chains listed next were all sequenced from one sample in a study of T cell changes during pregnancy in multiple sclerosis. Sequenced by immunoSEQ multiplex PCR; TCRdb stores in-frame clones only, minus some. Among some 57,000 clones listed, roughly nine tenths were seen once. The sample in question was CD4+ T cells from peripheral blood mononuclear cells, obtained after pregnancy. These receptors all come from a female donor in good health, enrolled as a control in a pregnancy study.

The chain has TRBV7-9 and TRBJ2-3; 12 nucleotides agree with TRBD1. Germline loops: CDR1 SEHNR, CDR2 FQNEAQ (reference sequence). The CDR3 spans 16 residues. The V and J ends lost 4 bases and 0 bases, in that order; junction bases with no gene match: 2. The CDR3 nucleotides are TGTGCCAGCAGCTCGGGACAGGGGGCGAGCACAGATACGCAGTATTTT. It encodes CASSSGQGASTDTQYF.

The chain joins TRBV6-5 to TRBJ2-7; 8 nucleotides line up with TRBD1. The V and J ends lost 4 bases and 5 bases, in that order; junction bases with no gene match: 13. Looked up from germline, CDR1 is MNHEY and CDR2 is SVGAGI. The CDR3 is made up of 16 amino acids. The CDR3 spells CASSSIPGTGGHEQYF. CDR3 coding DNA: TGTGCCAGCAGTTCAATCCCCGGGACAGGCGGCCACGAGCAGTACTTC.

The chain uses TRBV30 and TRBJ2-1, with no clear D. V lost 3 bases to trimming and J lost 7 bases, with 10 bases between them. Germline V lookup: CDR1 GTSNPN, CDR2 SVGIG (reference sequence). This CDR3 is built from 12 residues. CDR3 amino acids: CAWRKTSNEQFF. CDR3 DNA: TGTGCCTGGAGGAAGACTTCGAATGAGCAGTTCTTC.

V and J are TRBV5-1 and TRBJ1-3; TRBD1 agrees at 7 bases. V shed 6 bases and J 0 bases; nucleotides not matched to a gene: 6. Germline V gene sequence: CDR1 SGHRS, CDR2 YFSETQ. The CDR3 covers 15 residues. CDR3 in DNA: TGCGCCAGCAAGGGACAGTTGAGCTCTGGAAACACCATATATTTT. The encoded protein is CASKGQLSSGNTIYF.

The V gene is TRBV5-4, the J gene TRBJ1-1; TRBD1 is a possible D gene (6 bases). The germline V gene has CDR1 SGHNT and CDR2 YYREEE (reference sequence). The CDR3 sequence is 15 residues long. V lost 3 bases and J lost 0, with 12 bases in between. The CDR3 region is CASSSPRGLNTEAFF. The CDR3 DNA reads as TGTGCCAGCAGCTCGCCCAGGGGCTTGAACACTGAAGCTTTCTTT.

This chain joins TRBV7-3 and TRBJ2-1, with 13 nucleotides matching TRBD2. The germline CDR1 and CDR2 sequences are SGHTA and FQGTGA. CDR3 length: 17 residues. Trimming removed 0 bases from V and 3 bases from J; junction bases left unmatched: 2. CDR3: CASSLTGTSGVYNEQFF. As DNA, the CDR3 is TGTGCCAGCAGCTTAACGGGGACTAGCGGGGTCTACAATGAGCAGTTCTTC. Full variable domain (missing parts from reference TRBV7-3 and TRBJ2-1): GAGVSQTPSNKVTEKGKYVELRCDPISGHTALYWYRQSLGQGPEFLIYFQGTGAADDSGLPNDRFFAVRPEGSVSTLKIQRTERGDSAVYLCASSLTGTSGVYNEQFFGPGTRLTVL.

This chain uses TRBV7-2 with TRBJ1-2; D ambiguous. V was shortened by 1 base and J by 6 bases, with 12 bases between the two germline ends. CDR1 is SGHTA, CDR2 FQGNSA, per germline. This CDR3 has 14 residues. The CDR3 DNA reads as TGTGCCAGCAGCTTAGGGCCCACTATGAATGGCTACACCTTC. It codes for CASSLGPTMNGYTF. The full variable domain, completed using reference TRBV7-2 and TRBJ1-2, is GAGVSQSPSNKVTEKGKDVELRCDPISGHTALYWYRQSLGQGLEFLIYFQGNSAPDKSGLPSDRFSAERTGGSVSTLTIQRTQQEDSAVYLCASSLGPTMNGYTFGSGTRLTVV.

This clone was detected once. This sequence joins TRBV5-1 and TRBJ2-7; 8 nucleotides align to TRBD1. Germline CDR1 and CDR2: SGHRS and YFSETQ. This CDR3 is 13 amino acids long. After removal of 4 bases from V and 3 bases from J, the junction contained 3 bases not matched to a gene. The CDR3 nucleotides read TGCGCCAGCAGCCCGACAGGGGTCTACGAGCAGTACTTC. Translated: CASSPTGVYEQYF.

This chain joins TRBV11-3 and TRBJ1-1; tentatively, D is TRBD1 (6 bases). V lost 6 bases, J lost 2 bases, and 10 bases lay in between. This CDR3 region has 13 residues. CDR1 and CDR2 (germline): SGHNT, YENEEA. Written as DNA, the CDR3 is TGTGCCAGCAGTTTCAGGGGAAACACTGAAGCTTTCTTT. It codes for CASSFRGNTEAFF.

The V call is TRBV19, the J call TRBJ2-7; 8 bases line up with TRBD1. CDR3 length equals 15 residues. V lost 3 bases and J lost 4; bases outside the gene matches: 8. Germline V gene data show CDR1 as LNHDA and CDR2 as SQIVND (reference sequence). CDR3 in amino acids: CASSILAGGWYEQYF. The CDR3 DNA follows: TGTGCCAGTAGTATTTTGGCAGGGGGCTGGTACGAGCAGTACTTC. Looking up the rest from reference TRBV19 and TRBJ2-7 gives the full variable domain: DGGITQSPKYLFRKEGQNVTLSCEQNLNHDAMYWYRQDPGQGLRLIYYSQIVNDFQKGDIAEGYSVSREKKESFPLTVTSAQKNPTAFYLCASSILAGGWYEQYFGPGTRLTVT.

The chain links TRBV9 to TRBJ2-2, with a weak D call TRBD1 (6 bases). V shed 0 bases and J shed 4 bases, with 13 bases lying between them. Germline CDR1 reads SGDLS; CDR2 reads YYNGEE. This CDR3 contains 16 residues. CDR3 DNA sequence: TGTGCCAGCAGCGTAGGAGCCAGGGGAGTCACCGGGGAGCTGTTTTTT. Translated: CASSVGARGVTGELFF.

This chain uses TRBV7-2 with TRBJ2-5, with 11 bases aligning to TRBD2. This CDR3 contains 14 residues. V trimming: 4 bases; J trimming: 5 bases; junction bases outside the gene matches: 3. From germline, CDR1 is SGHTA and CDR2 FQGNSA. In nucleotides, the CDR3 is TGTGCCAGCAGCTCTAGCGGGGGGTTGGAGACCCAGTACTTC. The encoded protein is CASSSSGGLETQYF.

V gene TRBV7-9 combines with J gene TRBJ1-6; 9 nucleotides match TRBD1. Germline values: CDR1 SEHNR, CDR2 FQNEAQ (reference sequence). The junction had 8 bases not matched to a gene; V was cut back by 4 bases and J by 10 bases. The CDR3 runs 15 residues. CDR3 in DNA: TGTGCCAGCAGCTCCTGGGACAGGGAAGGCTCACCCCTCCACTTT. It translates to CASSSWDREGSPLHF.

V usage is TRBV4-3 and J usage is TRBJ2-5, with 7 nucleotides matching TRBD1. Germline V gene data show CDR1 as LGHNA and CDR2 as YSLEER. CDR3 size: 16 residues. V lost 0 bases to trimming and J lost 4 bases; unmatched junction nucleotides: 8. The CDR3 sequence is CASSQDTTGSGETQYF. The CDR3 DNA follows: TGCGCCAGCAGCCAAGATACGACAGGGAGTGGAGAGACCCAGTACTTC.

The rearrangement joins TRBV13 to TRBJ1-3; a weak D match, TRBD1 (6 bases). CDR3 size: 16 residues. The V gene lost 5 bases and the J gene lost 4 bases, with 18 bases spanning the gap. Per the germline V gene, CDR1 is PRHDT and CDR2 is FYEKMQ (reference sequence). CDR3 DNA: TGTGCCAGCAGCGATGGGGGGGGCGCGAAAGGAAACACCATATATTTT. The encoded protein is CASSDGGGAKGNTIYF.

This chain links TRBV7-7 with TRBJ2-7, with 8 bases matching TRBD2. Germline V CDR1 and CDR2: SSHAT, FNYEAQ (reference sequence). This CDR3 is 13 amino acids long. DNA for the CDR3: TGTGCTAGCTCGAGAAGCGGGGGTAACGAGCAGTACTTC. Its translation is CASSRSGGNEQYF.

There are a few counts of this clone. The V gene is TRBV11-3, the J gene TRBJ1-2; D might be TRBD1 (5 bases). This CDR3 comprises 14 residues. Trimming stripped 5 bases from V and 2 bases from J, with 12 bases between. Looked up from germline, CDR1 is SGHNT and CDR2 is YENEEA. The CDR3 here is CASSTSDRNYGYTF. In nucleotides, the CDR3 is TGTGCCAGCAGCACGTCTGACAGAAACTATGGCTACACCTTC.

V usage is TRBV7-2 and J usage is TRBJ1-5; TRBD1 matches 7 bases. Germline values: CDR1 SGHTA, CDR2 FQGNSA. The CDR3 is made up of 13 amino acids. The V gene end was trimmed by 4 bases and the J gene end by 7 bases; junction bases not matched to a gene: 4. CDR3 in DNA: TGTGCCAGCAGCTATACAGGGGACCAGCCCCAGCATTTT. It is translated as CASSYTGDQPQHF. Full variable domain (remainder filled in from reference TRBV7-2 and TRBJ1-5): GAGVSQSPSNKVTEKGKDVELRCDPISGHTALYWYRQSLGQGLEFLIYFQGNSAPDKSGLPSDRFSAERTGGSVSTLTIQRTQQEDSAVYLCASSYTGDQPQHFGDGTRLSIL.

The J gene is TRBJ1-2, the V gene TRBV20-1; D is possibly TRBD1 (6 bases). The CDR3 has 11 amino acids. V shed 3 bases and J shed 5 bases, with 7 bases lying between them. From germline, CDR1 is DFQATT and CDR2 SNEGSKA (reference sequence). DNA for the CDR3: TGCAGTGCTAGTACAGGGTATGGCTACACCTTC. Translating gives CSASTGYGYTF.

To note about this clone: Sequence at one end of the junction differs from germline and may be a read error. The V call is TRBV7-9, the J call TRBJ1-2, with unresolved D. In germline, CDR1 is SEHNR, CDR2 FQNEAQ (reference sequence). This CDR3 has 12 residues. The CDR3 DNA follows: TGTGCCAGCAGCCTAGCGAATGAGGGCTACACCTTC. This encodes CASSLANEGYTF.